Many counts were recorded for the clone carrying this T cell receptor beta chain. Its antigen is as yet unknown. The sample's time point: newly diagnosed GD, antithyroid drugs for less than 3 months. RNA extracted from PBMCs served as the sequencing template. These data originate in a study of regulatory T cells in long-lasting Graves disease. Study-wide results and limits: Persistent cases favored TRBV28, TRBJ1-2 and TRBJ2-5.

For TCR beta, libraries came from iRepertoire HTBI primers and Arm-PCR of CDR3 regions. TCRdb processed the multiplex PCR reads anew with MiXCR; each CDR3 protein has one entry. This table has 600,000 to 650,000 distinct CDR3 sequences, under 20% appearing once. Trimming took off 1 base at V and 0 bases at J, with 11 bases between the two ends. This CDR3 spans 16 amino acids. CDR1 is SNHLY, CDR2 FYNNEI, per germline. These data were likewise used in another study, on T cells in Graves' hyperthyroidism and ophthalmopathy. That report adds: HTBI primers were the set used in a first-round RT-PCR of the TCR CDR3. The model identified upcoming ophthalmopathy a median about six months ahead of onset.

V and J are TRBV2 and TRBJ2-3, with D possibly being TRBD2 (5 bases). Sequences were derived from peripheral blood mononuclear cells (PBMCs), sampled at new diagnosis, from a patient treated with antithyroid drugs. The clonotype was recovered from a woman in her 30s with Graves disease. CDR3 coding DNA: TGTGCCAGCAGTGAAGAGGTAGCGCGTAGCACAGATACGCAGTATTTT. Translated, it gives CASSEEVARSTDTQYF.